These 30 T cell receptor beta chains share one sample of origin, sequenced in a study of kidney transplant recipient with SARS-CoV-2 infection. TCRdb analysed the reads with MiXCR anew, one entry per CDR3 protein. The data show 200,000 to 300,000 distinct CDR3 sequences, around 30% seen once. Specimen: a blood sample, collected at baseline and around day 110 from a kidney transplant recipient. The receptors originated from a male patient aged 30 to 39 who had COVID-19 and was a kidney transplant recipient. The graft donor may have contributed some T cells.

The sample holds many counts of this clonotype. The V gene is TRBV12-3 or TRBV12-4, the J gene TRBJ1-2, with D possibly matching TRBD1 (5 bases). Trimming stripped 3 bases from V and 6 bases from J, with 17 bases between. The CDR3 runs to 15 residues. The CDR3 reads CASSFESQGQHGYTF. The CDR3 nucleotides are TGTGCCAGCAGTTTTGAGTCGCAGGGTCAGCATGGCTACACCTTC.

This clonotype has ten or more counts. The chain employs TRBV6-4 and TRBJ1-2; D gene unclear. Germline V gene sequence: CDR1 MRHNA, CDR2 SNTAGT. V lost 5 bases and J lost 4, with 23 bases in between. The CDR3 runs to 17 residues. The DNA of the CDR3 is TGTGCCAGCAGTCGCTATTGCTCACACGGAAAGACCTATGGCTACACCTTC. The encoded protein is CASSRYCSHGKTYGYTF.

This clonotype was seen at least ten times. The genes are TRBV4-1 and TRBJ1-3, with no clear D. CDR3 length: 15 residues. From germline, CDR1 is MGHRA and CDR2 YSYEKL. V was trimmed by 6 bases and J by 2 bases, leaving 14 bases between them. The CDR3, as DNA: TGCGCCAGCAGAATTTTTTTGGTCGCTGGAAACACCATATATTTT. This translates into CASRIFLVAGNTIYF.

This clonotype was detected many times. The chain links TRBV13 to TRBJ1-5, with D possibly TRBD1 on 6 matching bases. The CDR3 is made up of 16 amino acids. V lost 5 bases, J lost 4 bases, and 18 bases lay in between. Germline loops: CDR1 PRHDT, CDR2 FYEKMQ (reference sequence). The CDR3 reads CASSKKTGQQNQPQHF. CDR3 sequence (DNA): TGTGCCAGCAGCAAAAAAACAGGGCAACAAAATCAGCCCCAGCATTTT. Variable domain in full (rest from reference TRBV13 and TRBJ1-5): AAGVIQSPRHLIKEKRETATLKCYPIPRHDTVYWYQQGPGQDPQFLISFYEKMQSDKGSIPDRFSAQQFSDYHSELNMSSLELGDSALYFCASSKKTGQQNQPQHFGDGTRLSIL.

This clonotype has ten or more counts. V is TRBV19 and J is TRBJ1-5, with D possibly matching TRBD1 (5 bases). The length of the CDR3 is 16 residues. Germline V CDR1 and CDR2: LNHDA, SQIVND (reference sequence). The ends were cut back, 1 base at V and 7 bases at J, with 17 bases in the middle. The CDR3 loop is CASSIGQGAQHQPQHF. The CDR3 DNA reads TGTGCCAGTAGTATAGGGCAGGGAGCTCAGCACCAGCCCCAGCATTTT.

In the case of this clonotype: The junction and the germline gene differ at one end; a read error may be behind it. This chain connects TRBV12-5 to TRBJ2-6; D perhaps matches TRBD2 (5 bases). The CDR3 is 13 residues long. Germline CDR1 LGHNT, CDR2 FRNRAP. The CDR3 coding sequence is TGTACTAGTGGTTTTTCTGGGGCCAACGTCCTGACTTTC. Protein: CTSGFSGANVLTF.

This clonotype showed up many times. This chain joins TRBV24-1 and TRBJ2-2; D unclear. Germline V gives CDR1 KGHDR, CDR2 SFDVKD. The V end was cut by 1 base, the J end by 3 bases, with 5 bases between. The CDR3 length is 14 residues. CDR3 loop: CATSDFTDTGELFF. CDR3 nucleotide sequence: TGTGCCACCAGTGATTTTACGGACACCGGGGAGCTGTTTTTT.

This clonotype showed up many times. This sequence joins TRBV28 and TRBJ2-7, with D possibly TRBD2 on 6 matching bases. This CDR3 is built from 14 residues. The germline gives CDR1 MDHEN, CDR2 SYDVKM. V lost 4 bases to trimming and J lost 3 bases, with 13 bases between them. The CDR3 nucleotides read TGTGCCAGCAGTTCGGACCTGGGGGGCTACGAGCAGTACTTC. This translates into CASSSDLGGYEQYF.

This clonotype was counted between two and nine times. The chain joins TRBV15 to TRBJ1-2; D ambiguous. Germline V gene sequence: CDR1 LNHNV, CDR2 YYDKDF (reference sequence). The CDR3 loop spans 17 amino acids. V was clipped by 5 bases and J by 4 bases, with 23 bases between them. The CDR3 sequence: CATSVLGRCGKTYGYTF. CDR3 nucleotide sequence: TGTGCCACCAGCGTGTTAGGAAGGTGTGGAAAGACCTATGGCTACACCTTC.

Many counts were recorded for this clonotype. The CDR3, as DNA: TGTGCCAGCAGCCTAAGAGGAACAAGCAGAAAGACCTATGGCTACACCTTC. Its protein is CASSLRGTSRKTYGYTF. The rearrangement joins TRBV11-2 to TRBJ1-2, with D unresolved. V lost 5 bases, J lost 4 bases, and 23 bases lay in between. This CDR3 contains 17 residues. Germline V CDR1 and CDR2: SGHAT, FQNNGV.

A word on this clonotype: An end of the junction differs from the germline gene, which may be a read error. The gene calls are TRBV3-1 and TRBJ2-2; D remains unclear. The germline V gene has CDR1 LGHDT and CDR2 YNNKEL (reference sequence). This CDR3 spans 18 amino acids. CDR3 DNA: TGTGCCAGCAGCCGAACCGGTCCCATTTCAGGCTTGACCGAGGAGCTGTTTTTT. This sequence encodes CASSRTGPISGLTEELFF.

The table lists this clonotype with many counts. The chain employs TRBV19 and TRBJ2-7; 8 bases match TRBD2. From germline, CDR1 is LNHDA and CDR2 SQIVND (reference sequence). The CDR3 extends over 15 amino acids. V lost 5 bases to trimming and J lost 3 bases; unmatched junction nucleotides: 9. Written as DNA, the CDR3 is TGTGCCAGTAGTGATCCGACGGGAGGGAACTACGAGCAGTACTTC. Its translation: CASSDPTGGNYEQYF.

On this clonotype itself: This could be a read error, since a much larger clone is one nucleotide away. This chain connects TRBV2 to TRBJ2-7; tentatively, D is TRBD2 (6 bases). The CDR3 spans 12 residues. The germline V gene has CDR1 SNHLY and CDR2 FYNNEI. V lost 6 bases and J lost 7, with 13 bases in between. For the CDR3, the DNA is TGTGCCAGCAGCGCCTGGAGGGGTGAGCAGTACTTC. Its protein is CASSAWRGEQYF.

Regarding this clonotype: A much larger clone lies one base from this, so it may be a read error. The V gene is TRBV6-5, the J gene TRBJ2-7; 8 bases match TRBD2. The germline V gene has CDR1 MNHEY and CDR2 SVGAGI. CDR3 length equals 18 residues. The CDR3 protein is CAGSSQREPFLKLSEQYF. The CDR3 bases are TGTGCCGGCAGTTCCCAGCGGGAGCCGTTCCTAAAGCTAAGCGAGCAGTACTTC.

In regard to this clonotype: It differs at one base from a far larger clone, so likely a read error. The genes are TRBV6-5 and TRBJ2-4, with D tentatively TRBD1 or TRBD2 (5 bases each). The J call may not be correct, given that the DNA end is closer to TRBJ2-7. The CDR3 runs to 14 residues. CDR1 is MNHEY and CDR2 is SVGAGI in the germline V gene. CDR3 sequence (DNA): TGTGCCAGCAGTTACTCCCCAGGGAGCGACGAGCAGTACTTC. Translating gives CASSYSPGSDEQYF.

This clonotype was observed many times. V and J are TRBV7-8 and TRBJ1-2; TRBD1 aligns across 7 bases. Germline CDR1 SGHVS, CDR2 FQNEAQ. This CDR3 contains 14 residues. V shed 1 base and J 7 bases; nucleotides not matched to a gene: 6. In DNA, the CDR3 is TGTGCCAGCAGCTTAGTGGAGACAGGGTTTGGCTACACCTTC. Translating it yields CASSLVETGFGYTF. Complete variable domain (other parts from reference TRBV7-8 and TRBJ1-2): GAGVSQSPRYKVAKRGQDVALRCDPISGHVSLFWYQQALGQGPEFLTYFQNEAQLDKSGLPSDRFFAERPEGSVSTLKIQRTQQEDSAVYLCASSLVETGFGYTFGSGTRLTVV.

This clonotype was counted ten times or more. The CDR3 nucleotides are TGCAGCGTACGGACAGGGGGGCCTAGCTCCTACGAGCAGTACTTC. Protein product: CSVRTGGPSSYEQYF. The chain has TRBV29-1 and TRBJ2-7; 10 nucleotides agree with TRBD1. The CDR3 loop spans 15 amino acids. After removal of 6 bases from V and 0 bases from J, the junction contained 8 bases not matched to a gene. The germline V gene has CDR1 SQVTM and CDR2 ANQGSEA.

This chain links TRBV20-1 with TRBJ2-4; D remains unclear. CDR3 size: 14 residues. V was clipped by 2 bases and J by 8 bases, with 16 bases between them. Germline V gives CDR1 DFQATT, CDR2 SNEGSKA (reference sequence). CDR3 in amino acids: CSARLFGAADIQYF. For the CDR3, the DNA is TGCAGTGCTAGACTATTTGGCGCCGCCGACATTCAGTACTTC.

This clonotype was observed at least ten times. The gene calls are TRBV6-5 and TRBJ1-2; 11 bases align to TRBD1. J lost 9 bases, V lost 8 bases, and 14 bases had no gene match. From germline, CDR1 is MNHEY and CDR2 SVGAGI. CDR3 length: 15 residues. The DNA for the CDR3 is TGTGCCAGCGCAATTGACGCCGGGACAGGGGGAAGCTACACCTTC. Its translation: CASAIDAGTGGSYTF.

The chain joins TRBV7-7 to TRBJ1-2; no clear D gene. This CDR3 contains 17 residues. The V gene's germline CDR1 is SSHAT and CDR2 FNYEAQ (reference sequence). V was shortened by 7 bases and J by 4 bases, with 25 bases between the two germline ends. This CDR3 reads CASNSRAKCRKTYGYTF. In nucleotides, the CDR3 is TGTGCCAGCAACTCAAGAGCTAAGTGCCGAAAGACCTATGGCTACACCTTC.

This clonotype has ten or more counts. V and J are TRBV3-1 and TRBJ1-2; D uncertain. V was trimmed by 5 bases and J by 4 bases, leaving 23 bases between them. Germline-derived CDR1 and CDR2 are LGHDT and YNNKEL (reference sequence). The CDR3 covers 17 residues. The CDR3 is CASSGVLTLRKTYGYTF. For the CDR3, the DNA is TGTGCCAGCAGCGGTGTTCTCACCCTTCGAAAGACCTATGGCTACACCTTC. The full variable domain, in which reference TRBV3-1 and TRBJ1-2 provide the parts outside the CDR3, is DTAVSQTPKYLVTQMGNDKSIKCEQNLGHDTMYWYKQDSKKFLKIMFSYNNKELIINETVPNRFSPKSPDKAHLNLHINSLELGDSAVYFCASSGVLTLRKTYGYTFGSGTRLTVV.

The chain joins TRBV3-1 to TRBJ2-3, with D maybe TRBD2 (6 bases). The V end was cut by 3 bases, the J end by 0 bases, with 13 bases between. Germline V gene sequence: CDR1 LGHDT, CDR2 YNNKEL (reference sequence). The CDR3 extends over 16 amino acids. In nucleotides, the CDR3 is TGTGCCAGCAGCCAGGAGGGATGGGTCAGCACAGATACGCAGTATTTT. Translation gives CASSQEGWVSTDTQYF.

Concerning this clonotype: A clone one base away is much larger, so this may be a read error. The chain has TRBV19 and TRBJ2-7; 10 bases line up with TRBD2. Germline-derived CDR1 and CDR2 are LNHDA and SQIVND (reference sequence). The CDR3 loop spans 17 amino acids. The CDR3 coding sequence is TGTGCCGGTAGTATTTCGGCGCTAGCGGGAGCCCGGAACGAGCAGTACTTC. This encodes CAGSISALAGARNEQYF.

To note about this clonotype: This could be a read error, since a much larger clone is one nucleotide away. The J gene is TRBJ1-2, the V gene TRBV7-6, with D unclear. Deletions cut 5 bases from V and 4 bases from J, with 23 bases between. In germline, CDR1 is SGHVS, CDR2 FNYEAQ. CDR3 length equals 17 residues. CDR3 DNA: TGTGCCAGCAGCCATGCACCTGAATCTCGAAGGACCTATGGCTACACCTTC. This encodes CASSHAPESRRTYGYTF.

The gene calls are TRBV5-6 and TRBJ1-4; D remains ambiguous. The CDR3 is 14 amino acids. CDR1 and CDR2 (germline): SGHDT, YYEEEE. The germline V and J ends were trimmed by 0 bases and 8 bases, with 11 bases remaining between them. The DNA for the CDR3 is TGTGCCAGCAGCTTGGCCGCATTGGGCGAAAAACTGTTTTTT. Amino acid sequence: CASSLAALGEKLFF.

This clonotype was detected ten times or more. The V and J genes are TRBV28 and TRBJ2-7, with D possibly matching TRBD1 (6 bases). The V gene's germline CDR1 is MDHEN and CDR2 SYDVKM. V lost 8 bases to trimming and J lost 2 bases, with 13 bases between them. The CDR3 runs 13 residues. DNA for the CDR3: TGTGCCAGCGGGACACTTGGAGCCTACGAGCAGTACTTC. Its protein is CASGTLGAYEQYF.

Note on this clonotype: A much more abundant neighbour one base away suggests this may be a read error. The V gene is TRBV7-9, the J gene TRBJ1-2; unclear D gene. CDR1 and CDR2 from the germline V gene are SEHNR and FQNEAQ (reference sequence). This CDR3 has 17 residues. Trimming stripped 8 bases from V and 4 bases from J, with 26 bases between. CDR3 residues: CASGCFVYHGKTYGYTF. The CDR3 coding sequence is TGTGCCAGCGGCTGCTTCGTATACCATGGAAAGACCTATGGCTACACCTTC.

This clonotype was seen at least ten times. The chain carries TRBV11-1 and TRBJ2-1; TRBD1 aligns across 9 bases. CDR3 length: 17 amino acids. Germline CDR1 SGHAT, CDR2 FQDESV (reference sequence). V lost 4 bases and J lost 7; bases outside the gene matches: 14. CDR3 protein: CASSYSAGQGFSNEQFF. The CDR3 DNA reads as TGTGCCAGCAGCTACTCGGCAGGACAGGGGTTCAGTAATGAGCAGTTCTTC.

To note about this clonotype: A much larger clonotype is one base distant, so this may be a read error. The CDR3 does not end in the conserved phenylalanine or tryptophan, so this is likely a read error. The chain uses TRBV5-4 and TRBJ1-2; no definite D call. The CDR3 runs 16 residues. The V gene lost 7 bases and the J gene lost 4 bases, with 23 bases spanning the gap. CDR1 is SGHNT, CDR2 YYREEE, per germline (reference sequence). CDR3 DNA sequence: TGTGCCAGCGAAGTCTACGTACCAGGAAAGACCTATGGCTACACCCTC. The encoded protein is CASEVYVPGKTYGYTL.

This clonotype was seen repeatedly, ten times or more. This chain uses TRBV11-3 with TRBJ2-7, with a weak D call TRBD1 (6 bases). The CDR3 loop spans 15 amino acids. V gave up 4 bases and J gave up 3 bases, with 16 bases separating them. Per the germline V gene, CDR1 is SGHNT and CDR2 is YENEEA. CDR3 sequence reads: CASSSIRDNYYEQYF. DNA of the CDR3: TGTGCCAGCAGCTCCATCCGGGACAACTACTACGAGCAGTACTTC.